This is a list of T cell receptor beta chains from one sample in a study of beta chain features in type 1 diabetes. This table comes from immunoSEQ multiplex PCR, and its TCRdb copy is limited to in-frame clones, with some not included. The sample includes about 160,000 clones, approximately 7.8% seen only once; the top ten take around 0.94%. Specimen: central memory CD4+ T cells from blood. These receptors all stem from a woman in her thirties or forties with type 1 diabetes. The CDR3 runs from the conserved cysteine through the conserved F or W. The order of the fields is J gene, V gene, CDR3 length, clone size, D gene, CDR3 DNA, CDR3 protein. The D gene is left open where the match is weak. Clone size is stated in some rows and not others, as once, few, many or a class when expanded.

TRBJ1-2,TRBV6-6,15,-,-,TGTGCCAGCAGTTACGAGGGCAGTCTCCTTTATGGCTACACCTTC,CASSYEGSLLYGYTF
TRBJ1-1,TRBV5-6,14,-,-,TGTGCCAGCAGCTTGGCCGCGCTGCGACTTGAAGCTTTCTTT,CASSLAALRLEAFF
TRBJ2-7,TRBV28,10,-,-,TGTGCCAGCAGCCGGTACGAGCAGTACTTC,CASSRYEQYF
TRBJ2-2,TRBV5-1,16,-,-,TGCGCCAGCAGCTGGGTGGCCACGGGAAACACCGGGGAGCTGTTTTTT,CASSWVATGNTGELFF
TRBJ1-1,TRBV18,11,-,-,TGTGCCTCCCAGGGGAACACTGAAGCTTTCTTT,CASQGNTEAFF
TRBJ2-3,TRBV4-3,13,few,-,TGCGCCAGCAGCTTAAGGGGGTCAGATACGCAGTATTTT,CASSLRGSDTQYF
TRBJ1-1,TRBV30,16,few,TRBD1,TGTGCCTGGAGTGTCCGGACAGGCCAGCGGGGGACTGAAGCTTTCTTT,CAWSVRTGQRGTEAFF
TRBJ1-6,TRBV6-5,13,-,-,TGTGCCAGCGGGGGAGGGAAGGACTCACCCCTCCACTTT,CASGGGKDSPLHF
TRBJ2-4,TRBV28,16,few,-,TGTGCCAGCAGTCCCACCCGCGGGGGCTTCACGAACATTCAGTACTTC,CASSPTRGGFTNIQYF
TRBJ1-1,TRBV19,14,few,-,TGTGCCAGTATTTACAGGGTTGGGGACACTGAAGCTTTCTTT,CASIYRVGDTEAFF
TRBJ2-2,TRBV18,16,few,-,TGTGCCAGCTCACCGAAGACAGTAGGGAACACCGGGGAGCTGTTTTTT,CASSPKTVGNTGELFF
TRBJ1-1,TRBV11-2,17,few,TRBD1,TGTGCCAGCAGCAAACGGGACAGGGGGAGGCGGAACACTGAAGCTTTCTTT,CASSKRDRGRRNTEAFF
TRBJ1-3,TRBV28,17,few,TRBD1,TGTGCCAGCAGTTTACGATTGACAGGGACCTCTGGAAACACCATATATTTT,CASSLRLTGTSGNTIYF
TRBJ2-5,TRBV4-3,14,-,TRBD1,TGCGCCAGCAGCCCCGACAGGGGTCAAGAGACCCAGTACTTC,CASSPDRGQETQYF
TRBJ2-3,TRBV7-6,12,-,-,TGTGCCAGCACCCACGGTACAGATACGCAGTATTTT,CASTHGTDTQYF
TRBJ2-3,TRBV18,14,few,-,TGTGCCAGCTCAATGGTCCCTACGGCAGATACGCAGTATTTT,CASSMVPTADTQYF
TRBJ2-1,TRBV30,13,few,-,TGTGCCTGGAGGGCGGGATTAGGGGATGAGCAGTTCTTC,CAWRAGLGDEQFF
TRBJ2-2,TRBV2,14,many,-,TGTGCCAGCAGGGGCAGGGGTAACACCGGGGAGCTGTTTTTT,CASRGRGNTGELFF
TRBJ2-3,TRBV2,15,-,TRBD2,TGTGCCAGCAGCCCCACTAGCGGGAGCACAGATACGCAGTATTTT,CASSPTSGSTDTQYF
TRBJ1-5,TRBV6-1,12,few,-,TGTGCCAGCAGCGGGGAACCGACCATTGGGCATTTT,CASSGEPTIGHF
TRBJ2-1,TRBV30,14,-,TRBD1,TGTGCCTGGAGTCCAGGACAGGGGGCCAATGAGCAGTTCTTC,CAWSPGQGANEQFF
TRBJ1-1,TRBV29-1,16,few,-,TGCAGCACTCGCGGTGGGTTTACAGGCATAAACACTGAAGCTTTCTTT,CSTRGGFTGINTEAFF
TRBJ1-1,TRBV5-1,14,-,-,TGCGCCAGCAGCCCCGCCGTGCGGGACACTGAAGCTTTCTTT,CASSPAVRDTEAFF
TRBJ1-1,TRBV6-5,13,many,-,TGTGCCAGCAGTTACGAGGTGAACACTGAAGCTTTCTTT,CASSYEVNTEAFF
TRBJ2-3,TRBV4-3,18,-,TRBD2,TGCGCCAGCAGCCAAGAGCACCGTAGCGGGGGGGCTGGAGATACGCAGTATTTT,CASSQEHRSGGAGDTQYF
TRBJ1-4,TRBV30,11,-,TRBD1,TGTGCCTCGCGGACAGGGGAAAAACTGTTTTTT,CASRTGEKLFF
TRBJ2-1,TRBV6-5,12,few,-,TGTGCCAGCAGTGGTACAGGGAATGAGCAGTTCTTC,CASSGTGNEQFF
TRBJ2-3,TRBV15,15,-,TRBD2,TGTGCCACCAGCCCACGCGGGGGGGGCACAGATACGCAGTATTTT,CATSPRGGGTDTQYF
TRBJ1-2,TRBV7-2,15,-,TRBD1,TGTGCCAGCACCCTTACAGGGGCAGGGACTCTCCGCTACACCTTC,CASTLTGAGTLRYTF
TRBJ2-7,TRBV7-9,14,-,TRBD1,TGTGCCAGCAGCTCGGGACAGATCACCTACGAGCAGTACTTC,CASSSGQITYEQYF
TRBJ2-3,TRBV11-2,16,few,TRBD2,TGTGCCAGCAGTTGGGGCCAGCGGGGGTTCTCAGATACGCAGTATTTT,CASSWGQRGFSDTQYF
TRBJ1-6,TRBV7-9,13,-,TRBD1,TGTGCCACCTCTGGACAGGGGTTAACACCCCTCCACTTT,CATSGQGLTPLHF
TRBJ1-2,TRBV11-2,14,-,TRBD1,TGTGCCAGCAGCTTTAGGGGACAGGACTATGGCTACACCTTC,CASSFRGQDYGYTF
TRBJ1-4,TRBV10-3,15,-,-,TGTGCCATCAGTCCAGGGATGGAAACTAATGAAAAACTGTTTTTT,CAISPGMETNEKLFF